The present T cell receptor beta chain was sequenced within a study of T cells in Graves' hyperthyroidism and ophthalmopathy. Study details: At initial diagnosis, before any treatment had begun, peripheral blood was obtained.

J gave up 6 bases and V 1 base, and 7 bases lay outside the gene matches. The CDR3 consists of 16 residues. Amplification targeted TCR beta CDR3 regions from RNA transcripts. With the HTBI primer set, the TCR CDR3 went through a first round of RT-PCR. TCRdb ran MiXCR on the multiplex PCR reads and lists one entry per CDR3 protein. Among fewer than 900,000 distinct CDR3 sequences, around 19% were seen once, and the ten largest hold 16%. The sequenced sample was blood. The V call is TRBV12-3 or TRBV12-4, the J call TRBJ2-2; TRBD1 agrees at 8 bases. This TCR came from a woman aged 45-60 years with Graves' hyperthyroidism that later progressed to Graves' ophthalmopathy. The CDR3 sequence: CASSLGLATGAGELFF. The CDR3, as DNA: TGTGCCAGCAGTTTAGGTTTGGCGACAGGGGCCGGGGAGCTGTTTTTT.